A selection of T cell receptor beta chains follows, all from one sample in a study of blood T cell repertoires in COVID-19. The table came from immunoSEQ multiplex PCR; TCRdb's copy has only in-frame clones and leaves some out. This sample carries about 21,000 clones, 83% of them seen once, and the ten largest clones take about 6.3%. The sequenced sample was peripheral blood. These receptors were collected from a human donor in a cohort sampled during active COVID-19. CDR3s include the opening cysteine and the closing phenylalanine or tryptophan. The D gene is left open where the match is weak. Some rows mark clone size as missing; the rest say once, few, many or name a class of expanded clone.

TRBJ1-1 NA 14 TRBV5-6 NA CASSAKQGYFEAFF TGTGCCAGCAGCGCAAAACAGGGTTACTTTGAAGCTTTCTTT
TRBJ2-3 NA 15 TRBV10-2 NA CASSESPTWTDTQYF TGCGCCAGCAGTGAGTCACCGACTTGGACAGATACGCAGTATTTT
TRBJ2-1 NA 16 TRBV5-1 NA CASSLKQPSSYNEQFF TGCGCCAGCAGCTTAAAACAGCCGTCCTCCTACAATGAGCAGTTCTTC
TRBJ2-7 NA 14 TRBV30 NA CAWSVSGGGYEQYF TGTGCCTGGAGTGTATCTGGGGGCGGCTACGAGCAGTACTTC
TRBJ2-2 NA 16 TRBV5-1 TRBD1 CASSTDRVGGTGELFF TGCGCCAGCAGTACAGACAGGGTCGGAGGCACCGGGGAGCTGTTTTTT
TRBJ2-2 NA 15 TRBV28 NA CASSLWLANTGELFF TGTGCCAGCAGTTTATGGCTAGCGAACACCGGGGAGCTGTTTTTT
TRBJ2-3 NA 15 TRBV9 NA CASSVSAVRPDTQYF TGTGCCAGCAGCGTATCAGCCGTGAGGCCGGATACGCAGTATTTT
TRBJ2-3 NA 16 TRBV7-9 NA CASSLGRSGPTDTQYF TGTGCCAGCAGCTTAGGGCGGAGCGGGCCCACAGATACGCAGTATTTT
TRBJ2-1 NA 19 TRBV10-3 TRBD2 CAISESGTSGGSSYNEQFF TGTGCCATCAGTGAGTCCGGGACTAGCGGGGGGAGCTCCTACAATGAGCAGTTCTTC
TRBJ1-1 NA 15 TRBV7-9 NA CASSLVVGGNAEAFF TGTGCCAGCAGCTTAGTGGTGGGGGGTAACGCTGAAGCTTTCTTT
TRBJ2-7 NA 15 TRBV7-9 TRBD1 CASSIDRVTPGEQYF TGTGCCAGCAGCATAGACAGGGTCACTCCAGGCGAGCAGTACTTC
TRBJ2-2 few 17 TRBV24-1 NA CATSDLNREINTGELFF TGTGCCACCAGTGATTTAAACAGGGAGATAAACACCGGGGAGCTGTTTTTT
TRBJ1-1 NA 15 TRBV28 NA CASSLSRARGTEAFF TGTGCCAGCAGTTTAAGCAGGGCAAGAGGCACTGAAGCTTTCTTT
TRBJ1-2 few 18 TRBV28 TRBD1 CASSPIQRNRGSYSGYTF TGTGCCAGCAGCCCAATCCAACGGAACAGGGGATCTTACTCTGGCTACACCTTC
TRBJ2-6 NA 11 TRBV19 NA CATTGANVLTF TGTGCCACTACCGGGGCCAACGTCCTGACTTTC
TRBJ1-1 NA 13 TRBV6-5 NA CASSLQLNTEAFF TGTGCCAGCAGCTTACAGTTGAACACTGAAGCTTTCTTT
TRBJ2-2 NA 16 TRBV24-1 NA CATSGGGTANTGELFF TGTGCCACCAGTGGCGGGGGGACAGCGAACACCGGGGAGCTGTTTTTT
TRBJ1-2 NA 14 TRBV5-6 NA CASSPGTGTYGYTF TGTGCCAGCAGCCCGGGGACTGGGACCTATGGCTACACCTTC
TRBJ1-5 NA 18 TRBV15 TRBD1 CATSRDSGTGVGNQPQHF TGTGCCACCAGCAGAGATAGTGGGACAGGGGTTGGAAATCAGCCCCAGCATTTT
TRBJ2-7 NA 16 TRBV18 NA CASSPTFASLGYEQYF TGTGCCAGCTCACCCACCTTCGCTAGTCTGGGTTACGAGCAGTACTTC
TRBJ1-1 few 17 TRBV14 NA CASSQVRGLQTDTEAFF TGTGCCAGCAGCCAAGTCCGAGGGCTTCAGACCGACACTGAAGCTTTCTTT
TRBJ1-1 once 14 TRBV4-1 TRBD1 CASSQRDSNTEAFF TGCGCCAGCAGCCAGAGGGACAGTAACACTGAAGCTTTCTTT
TRBJ2-5 NA 12 TRBV6-6 NA CASSLAKETQYF TGTGCCAGCAGTCTAGCTAAAGAGACCCAGTACTTC
TRBJ1-2 NA 13 TRBV6-5 NA CASSSSTGYGYTF TGTGCCAGCAGTTCCTCTACAGGCTATGGCTACACCTTC
TRBJ2-7 medium-sized 13 TRBV5-4 NA CASSLFGGYEQYF TGTGCCAGCAGCTTGTTTGGAGGCTACGAGCAGTACTTC
TRBJ2-7 few 14 TRBV14 NA CASSQLTEAYEQYF TGTGCCAGCAGCCAATTAACAGAAGCCTACGAGCAGTACTTC
TRBJ2-7 NA 12 TRBV10-3 TRBD1 CATRTGPYEQYF TGTGCCACTAGGACAGGGCCCTACGAGCAGTACTTC
TRBJ1-1 NA 16 TRBV7-3 NA CASSSQGTHSNTEAFF TGTGCCAGCAGCTCTCAGGGTACCCATTCAAACACTGAAGCTTTCTTT
TRBJ1-4 few 16 TRBV18 TRBD1 CASSLQGGQGREKLFF TGTGCCAGCTCACTACAAGGAGGACAGGGGCGTGAAAAACTGTTTTTT
TRBJ1-5 NA 14 TRBV10-3 NA CAISEGAMSQPQHF TGTGCCATCAGTGAGGGGGCGATGAGTCAGCCCCAGCATTTT
TRBJ2-1 NA 14 TRBV5-1 NA CASSLGADNNEQFF TGCGCCAGCAGCTTGGGTGCAGACAACAATGAGCAGTTCTTC
TRBJ2-7 NA 12 TRBV3-1/TRBV3-2 NA CASSPSSYEQYF TGTGCCAGCAGCCCGAGCTCCTACGAGCAGTACTTC
TRBJ1-5 NA 15 TRBV18 TRBD1 CASSLRTGRGQPQHF TGTGCCAGCTCACTCCGGACAGGCAGGGGACAGCCCCAGCATTTT
TRBJ1-2 NA 12 TRBV5-1 NA CASSLAAGGYTF TGCGCCAGCAGCTTGGCCGCGGGTGGCTACACCTTC
TRBJ2-7 few 14 TRBV7-6 TRBD1 CASSSWDSSYEQYF TGTGCCAGCAGCTCCTGGGACAGCTCCTACGAGCAGTACTTC
TRBJ2-3 NA 16 TRBV5-5 TRBD2 CASSLASGLSTDTQYF TGTGCCAGCAGCTTGGCTAGCGGTTTAAGCACAGATACGCAGTATTTT
TRBJ2-1 NA 14 TRBV19 TRBD2 CASNSGGTFDEQFF TGTGCCAGTAATAGCGGGGGCACATTCGATGAGCAGTTCTTC
TRBJ1-1 NA 13 TRBV12-3/TRBV12-4 NA CASSLFYGVEAFF TGTGCCAGCAGTTTATTCTACGGAGTTGAAGCTTTCTTT
TRBJ2-4 NA 16 TRBV4-1 TRBD1 CASSQVTSGQGNIQYF TGCGCCAGCAGCCAGGTTACCTCAGGACAGGGAAACATTCAGTACTTC
TRBJ1-1 few 16 TRBV7-2 TRBD1 CASSPWDRGMETEAFF TGTGCCAGCAGCCCCTGGGACAGAGGTATGGAAACTGAAGCTTTCTTT
TRBJ1-1 NA 14 TRBV25-1 NA CASSQDSQNTEAFF TGTGCCAGCAGCCAGGACAGCCAGAACACTGAAGCTTTCTTT
TRBJ2-3 once 17 TRBV4-1 NA CASSQDSRLLSTDTQYF TGCGCCAGCAGCCAAGATTCGAGACTATTAAGCACAGATACGCAGTATTTT